This T cell receptor beta chain was documented in a study of cytomegalovirus exposure and HLA in healthy donors. The CDR3 is 11 residues long. Germline CDR1 is MNHEY and CDR2 is SMNVEV (reference sequence). In regard to this clone: Its antigen is undetermined.

Libraries were prepared by immunoSEQ multiplex PCR; TCRdb keeps only in-frame clonotypes and omits some of them. The profile shows approximately 110,000 clones, just under 95% of them singletons. Notes on the study in general: The study put some 150 TCR beta chains on its list as cytomegalovirus-associated. A few chains tied to CMV proved CMV antigen-specific in vitro.

The receptor was derived from a woman younger than 30 in good health and CMV-seronegative. Sequenced material: PBMCs. The V call is TRBV27, the J call TRBJ2-5, with 7 bases lining up with TRBD2. CDR3 sequence (DNA): TGTGGGGTGGGAGGGTATGAGACCCAGTACTTC. This translates into CGVGGYETQYF.